This T cell receptor (beta chain) is from a study of cytomegalovirus exposure and HLA in healthy donors. Whole-study findings and limits: TCR beta sequences reportedly predicted most subjects' HLA-A and HLA-B alleles accurately.

The CDR3 has 14 amino acids. V was clipped by 3 bases and J by 4 bases, with 9 bases between them. Germline assignment: CDR1 LNHDA and CDR2 SQIVND (reference sequence). It was with 60 Vbeta and 13 Jbeta primers that the PCR ran. Sequenced by immunoSEQ multiplex PCR; TCRdb stores in-frame clones only, minus some. The table lists 150,000 to 200,000 clones, approximately 85% of them singletons, with around 1.4% in the top ten. On this clone itself: What it binds is not known.

The clonotype comes from a girl between 10 and 17 years old in good health and CMV-seropositive. The gene calls are TRBV19 and TRBJ2-2; a possible D gene is TRBD2 (5 bases). The specimen sequenced was PBMCs. The CDR3 region has the DNA TGTGCCAGTAGTATTGAGGGCCGCACCGGGGAGCTGTTTTTT. It translates to CASSIEGRTGELFF.